In its sample, the clone carrying this T cell receptor (beta chain) was seen many times. This CDR3 spans 13 amino acids. Trimming shortened V by 6 bases and J by 7 bases, and 18 bases separated the two germline ends. Germline V CDR1 and CDR2: DFQATT, SNEGSKA (reference sequence). The sample belongs to a study of early T cells in non-severe SARS-CoV-2 infection. As for the study in general: Sequencing input comprised bulk RNA from unsorted whole blood; chain pairing was not available.

cDNA molecules, individually, were tagged with unique molecular identifiers. MiXCR, applied by TCRdb to the 5' RACE reads, yields one record per CDR3 protein. The sample lists almost 30,000 distinct CDR3 sequences; approximately 6% were seen once. This clonotype was sampled from an adult who was a healthcare worker with PCR-confirmed SARS-CoV-2 infection or an uninfected control (not recorded which). Sequenced input: whole blood. This chain connects TRBV20-1 to TRBJ1-1; D gene unclear. The CDR3 sequence: CSARRRVGSEAFF. In nucleotides, the CDR3 is TGCAGTGCCCGAAGGAGGGTCGGGAGTGAAGCTTTCTTT.